This TCR beta chain is drawn from a study of T cell responses to AZD1222 COVID-19 vaccine. Study conclusions and caveats: Spike-specific TCR repertoires showed rising breadth and depth after two AZD1222 doses. Per reports, nearly half of all spike-specific TCRs target regions that are unmutated in variants.

Measured with immunoSEQ multiplex PCR; TCRdb has only the in-frame clones, and not every one. The sample yields tens of thousands of clones, 70% to 90% seen once. As concerns this clone: Its cognate antigen is unknown.

Trimming at V came to 2 bases and at J to 2 bases, leaving 4 bases not matched to a gene. This CDR3 region has 15 residues. The germline CDR1 and CDR2 sequences are SGDLS and YYNGEE. Pooling of second doses given at about 4 or about 12 weeks was done. Here the sequenced sample was peripheral blood, taken 28 days after the second AZD1222 dose. The J gene is TRBJ1-2, the V gene TRBV9; TRBD1 aligns across 9 bases. The receptor was derived from an adult who received the AZD1222 COVID-19 vaccine. The CDR3 spells CASSVGQGRNYGYTF. CDR3 in DNA: TGTGCCAGCAGCGTCGGACAGGGGAGGAACTATGGCTACACCTTC.